A selection of T cell receptor beta chains follows, all from one sample in a study of Graves' ophthalmopathy and Graves' hyperthyroidism. From the multiplex PCR reads, TCRdb called clonotypes with MiXCR, one entry per CDR3 protein. The data contain about 620,000 distinct CDR3 sequences, approximately 21% of them seen just once; the ten biggest clones take up roughly 6.9%. Sequencing used peripheral blood. These receptors came from a woman younger than 35 with stable Graves' hyperthyroidism. Some clones in this sample may be carry-over from other donors' samples. Each CDR3 is given with its conserved first and last residue. Each record gives: V gene, J gene, D gene, clone size, CDR3 DNA, CDR3 protein. A D gene is named only where the DNA matches it firmly. Only some rows state a clone size, as once, few, many or a class for expanded clones.

>TRBV6-1|TRBJ2-7|NA|many
TGTGCCAGCAGTACAGTGGGAAAATCCTACGAGCAGTACTTC
CASSTVGKSYEQYF
>TRBV20-1|TRBJ2-5|TRBD1|many
TGCAGTGCTAGTTCTCGGACAGGGGGCGTTCAGACCCAGTACTTC
CSASSRTGGVQTQYF
>TRBV12-3/TRBV12-4|TRBJ2-7|NA|many
TGTGCCAGCAGTTTAATGGACTCCTACGAGCAGTACTTC
CASSLMDSYEQYF
>TRBV12-3/TRBV12-4|TRBJ2-5|NA|many
TGTGCCAGCAGTTTAGTCATAGGGGGAGAGACCCAGTACTTC
CASSLVIGGETQYF
>TRBV6-1|TRBJ1-5|TRBD1|many
TGTGCCAGCAGGGCACAGGGGGCGGGCAATCAGCCCCAGCATTTT
CASRAQGAGNQPQHF
>TRBV5-1|TRBJ1-2|TRBD1|many
TGCGCCAGCTCAAAGGGGGCTGTGTATGGCTACACCTTC
CASSKGAVYGYTF
>TRBV30|TRBJ1-2|NA|NA
TGTGCCTGGAGTGTAACCCCAGGGCAGTGGGATGGCTACACCTTC
CAWSVTPGQWDGYTF
>TRBV20-1|TRBJ1-1|NA|few
TGCAGCCCCATGGAACCCGGCGAAGAAGCTTTCTTT
CSPMEPGEEAFF
>TRBV4-2|TRBJ1-2|NA|few
TGTGCCAGCAGCCAAGACCCAGGTTCGGTCCTTTGGGGCTACACCTTC
CASSQDPGSVLWGYTF
>TRBV5-1|TRBJ2-6|NA|many
TGCGCCAGCAGCCAAAGGAGGGGGGCCAACGTCCTGACTTTC
CASSQRRGANVLTF
>TRBV4-2|TRBJ1-6|TRBD1|many
TGTGCCAGCAGCCAAGATCAGGGGGCCGATTCACCCCTCCACTTT
CASSQDQGADSPLHF
>TRBV3-1|TRBJ1-1|NA|NA
TGTGCCAGCAGGTTGAGTCTCATGAACACTGAAGCTTTCTTT
CASRLSLMNTEAFF
>TRBV12-3/TRBV12-4|TRBJ2-2|TRBD2|many
TGTGCCAGCAGCCTCGGGACTAGCGGGTCCGGGGAGCTGTTTTTT
CASSLGTSGSGELFF
>TRBV30|TRBJ1-5|NA|many
TGTGCCTGGAGTGTTGAGAGTCGGCAGCCCCAGCATTTT
CAWSVESRQPQHF
>TRBV20-1|TRBJ2-7|TRBD1|NA
TGCAGTGCTTACGTCAGACAGGGCGGCTCCTACGAGCAGTACTTC
CSAYVRQGGSYEQYF
>TRBV15|TRBJ2-5|NA|many
TGTGCCACCAGTAAGGGGCCCGAAGAGACCCAGTACTTC
CATSKGPEETQYF
>TRBV6-5|TRBJ1-5|TRBD1|many
TGTGCCAGCAGTTACTCCTTTCCGGGACAGGGGGTCAATCAGCCCCAGCATTTT
CASSYSFPGQGVNQPQHF
>TRBV30|TRBJ1-6|NA|many
TGTGCCTGGAGGGGACGCCTATATAATTCACCCCTCCACTTT
CAWRGRLYNSPLHF
>TRBV12-3/TRBV12-4|TRBJ1-2|NA|many
TGTGCCAGCAGTTTTTATGAGACTTATGGCTACACCTTC
CASSFYETYGYTF
>TRBV6-5|TRBJ2-2|NA|NA
TGTGCCAGCAGCAGGACCGGGGAGCTGTGTTTT
CASSRTGELCF
>TRBV7-2|TRBJ1-1|TRBD1|few
TGTGCCAGCAGCTTAATGGGACAGGGGGCCACTGAAGCTTTCTTT
CASSLMGQGATEAFF
>TRBV7-2|TRBJ1-2|NA|NA
TGTGCCAGCAGCTTAGCCCCAATTCGGGGCGCCTATGGCTACACCTTC
CASSLAPIRGAYGYTF
>TRBV12-3/TRBV12-4|TRBJ1-1|NA|NA
TGTGCCAGCAGTTTAGATGTTCAGGGGACTGAAGCTTTCTTT
CASSLDVQGTEAFF
>TRBV20-1|TRBJ1-1|NA|NA
TGCAGTGCATGTCCGGGGGGTCGTACTGAAGCTTTCTTT
CSACPGGRTEAFF
>TRBV19|TRBJ1-3|NA|few
TGTGCCAGTAGCCCGGGACACTTCTCTGGAAACACCATATATTTT
CASSPGHFSGNTIYF
>TRBV13|TRBJ2-5|NA|many
TGTGCCAGCAGCCGAGGGCCTCGGCAGGAAGAGACCCAGTACTTC
CASSRGPRQEETQYF
>TRBV28|TRBJ2-7|NA|many
TGTGCCAGTCACTCGAGAGACAGAGTCCCTGGAGAGCAGTACTTC
CASHSRDRVPGEQYF
>TRBV15|TRBJ1-2|NA|many
TGTGCCACCTCCTCTACAAAAAACTATGGCTACACCTTC
CATSSTKNYGYTF
>TRBV20-1|TRBJ2-7|NA|many
TGCAGTGCTAGAGATCGAGTTTTGGGGGGCCGCGGCGAGCAGTACTTC
CSARDRVLGGRGEQYF
>TRBV27|TRBJ2-7|TRBD1|many
TGTGCCAGCAGTCCACGACAGGGTGGATCCTACGAGCAGTACTTC
CASSPRQGGSYEQYF
>TRBV28|TRBJ1-2|NA|many
TGTGCCAGCAGTTTATCGGCAGGGATCTATGGCTACACCTTC
CASSLSAGIYGYTF
>TRBV28|TRBJ1-5|TRBD1|many
TGTGCCAGCAGAGAACCATTACAGGGGGCCAATCAGCCCCAGCATTTT
CASREPLQGANQPQHF
>TRBV19|TRBJ1-5|NA|NA
TGTGCCAGTAGTATTGGGGGTGGGGCTCAGCCCCAGCATTTT
CASSIGGGAQPQHF
>TRBV5-1|TRBJ1-1|NA|NA
TGCGCCAGCAGCTGGGGACAATTCTCTGGAGCTTTCTTT
CASSWGQFSGAFF
>TRBV12-3/TRBV12-4|TRBJ1-1|NA|many
TGTGCCAGCACCCAGACAACGACTGACACTGAAGCTTTCTTT
CASTQTTTDTEAFF
>TRBV7-8|TRBJ2-7|NA|NA
TGTGCCAGCAGCCCTTCCCGGGTGGGAGAGCAGTACTTC
CASSPSRVGEQYF
>TRBV5-6|TRBJ1-2|TRBD1|NA
TGTGCCAGCAGCTACCTCCTCCCAGGGGGCAGGGACTATGGCTACACCTTC
CASSYLLPGGRDYGYTF